This note documents a single TCR beta chain sequence. The data belong to a study of cytomegalovirus exposure and HLA in healthy donors. Per germline, CDR1 MNHNY and CDR2 SVGAGI (reference sequence). V gave up 9 bases and J gave up 8 bases; unmatched junction bases: 8. CDR3 length: 13 residues. A multiplex PCR was run with 60 Vbeta primers and 13 Jbeta primers. Repertoires were generated with immunoSEQ multiplex PCR, while TCRdb's copy carries only in-frame clones and drops some. The profile shows some 130,000 clones, about two thirds of them singletons. Sequences were obtained from PBMCs. The rearrangement joins TRBV6-6 to TRBJ1-2; 11 nucleotides align to TRBD1. The receptor comes from a woman in her fifties or sixties in good health and CMV-seropositive. This CDR3 reads CASIYGQGAGYTF. The CDR3 DNA sequence: TGTGCCAGTATCTATGGACAGGGGGCCGGCTACACCTTC.